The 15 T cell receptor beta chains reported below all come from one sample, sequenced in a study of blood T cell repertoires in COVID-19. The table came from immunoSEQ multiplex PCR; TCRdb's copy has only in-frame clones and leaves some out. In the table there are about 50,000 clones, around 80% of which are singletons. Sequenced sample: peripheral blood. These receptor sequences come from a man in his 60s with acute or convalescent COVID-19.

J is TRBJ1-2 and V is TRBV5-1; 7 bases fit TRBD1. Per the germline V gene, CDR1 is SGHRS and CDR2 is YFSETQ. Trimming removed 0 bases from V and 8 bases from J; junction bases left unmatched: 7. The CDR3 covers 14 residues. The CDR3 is CASSLDLTGQGYTF. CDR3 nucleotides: TGCGCCAGCAGCTTGGATTTGACAGGGCAAGGCTACACCTTC.

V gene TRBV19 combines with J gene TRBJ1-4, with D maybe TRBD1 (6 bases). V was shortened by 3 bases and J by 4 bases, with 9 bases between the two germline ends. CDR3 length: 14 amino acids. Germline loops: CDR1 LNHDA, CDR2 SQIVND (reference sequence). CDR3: CASSIGQYNEKLFF. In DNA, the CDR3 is TGTGCCAGTAGTATTGGACAGTATAATGAAAAACTGTTTTTT.

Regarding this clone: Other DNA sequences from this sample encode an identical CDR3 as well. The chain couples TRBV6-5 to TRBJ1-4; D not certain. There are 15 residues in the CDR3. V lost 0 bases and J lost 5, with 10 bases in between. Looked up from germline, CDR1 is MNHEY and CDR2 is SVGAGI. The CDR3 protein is CASSYSGRQNEKLFF. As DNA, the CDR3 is TGTGCCAGCAGTTACTCCGGCAGACAAAATGAAAAACTGTTTTTT.

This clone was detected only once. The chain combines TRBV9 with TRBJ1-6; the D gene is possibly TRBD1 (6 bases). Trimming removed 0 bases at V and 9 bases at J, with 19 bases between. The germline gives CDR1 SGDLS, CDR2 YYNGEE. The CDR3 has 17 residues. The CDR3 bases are TGTGCCAGCAGCGTAGGCCCCTTGGGCAGAGGGGGTTCACCCCTCCACTTT. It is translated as CASSVGPLGRGGSPLHF.

Written as DNA, the CDR3 is TGTGCCAGCATTCCGACAGGGTCAAACACCATATATTTT. Translation gives CASIPTGSNTIYF. The J gene is TRBJ1-3, the V gene TRBV6-6; 7 bases are a match to TRBD1. CDR3 length: 13 residues. The germline V gene has CDR1 MNHNY and CDR2 SVGAGI (reference sequence). V was pared by 7 bases and J by 6 bases, with 6 bases of the junction left unmatched.

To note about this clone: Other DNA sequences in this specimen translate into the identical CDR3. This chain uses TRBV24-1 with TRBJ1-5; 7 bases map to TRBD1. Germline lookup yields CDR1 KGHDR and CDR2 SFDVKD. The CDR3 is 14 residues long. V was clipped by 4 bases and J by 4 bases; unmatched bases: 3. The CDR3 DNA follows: TGTGCCACCAGTGACTACAGGGGTAATCAGCCCCAGCATTTT. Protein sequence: CATSDYRGNQPQHF.

The CDR3 reads CASSSLDRVAYEQYF. The CDR3 coding sequence is TGTGCCAGCAGTTCCCTGGACAGGGTTGCATACGAGCAGTACTTC. This chain connects TRBV5-6 to TRBJ2-7, with 8 positions matching TRBD1. Germline V gives CDR1 SGHDT, CDR2 YYEEEE. V was pared by 5 bases and J by 4 bases, with 11 bases of the junction left unmatched. The CDR3 consists of 15 residues. The complete variable domain, with remaining parts taken from reference TRBV5-6 and TRBJ2-7, reads DAGVTQSPTHLIKTRGQQVTLRCSPKSGHDTVSWYQQALGQGPQFIFQYYEEEERQRGNFPDRFSGHQFPNYSSELNVNALLLGDSALYLCASSSLDRVAYEQYFGPGTRLTVT.

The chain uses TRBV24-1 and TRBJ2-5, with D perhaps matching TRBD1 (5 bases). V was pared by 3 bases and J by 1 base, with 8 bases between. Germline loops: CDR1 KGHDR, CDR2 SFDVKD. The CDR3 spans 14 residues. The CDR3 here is CATSDPGFQETQYF. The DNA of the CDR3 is TGTGCCACCAGTGATCCAGGGTTCCAAGAGACCCAGTACTTC.

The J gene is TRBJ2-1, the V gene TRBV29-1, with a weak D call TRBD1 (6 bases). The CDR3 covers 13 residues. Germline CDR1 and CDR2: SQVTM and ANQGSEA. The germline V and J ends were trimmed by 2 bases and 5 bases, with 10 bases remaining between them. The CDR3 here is CSVERGHNNEQFF. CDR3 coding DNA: TGCAGCGTTGAAAGGGGACACAACAATGAGCAGTTCTTC.

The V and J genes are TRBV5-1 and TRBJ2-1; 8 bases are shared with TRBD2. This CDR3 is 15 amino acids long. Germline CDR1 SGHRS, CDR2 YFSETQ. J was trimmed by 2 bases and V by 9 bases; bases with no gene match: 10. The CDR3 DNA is TGCGCCACATCCGGGGGGCGGGGGGCCTACAATGAGCAGTTCTTC. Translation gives CATSGGRGAYNEQFF.

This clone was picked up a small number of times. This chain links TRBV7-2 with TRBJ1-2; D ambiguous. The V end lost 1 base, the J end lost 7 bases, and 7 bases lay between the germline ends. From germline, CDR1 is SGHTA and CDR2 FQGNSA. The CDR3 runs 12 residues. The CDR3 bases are TGTGCCAGCAGCTTAGTAGAAGCTGGCTACACCTTC. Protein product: CASSLVEAGYTF.

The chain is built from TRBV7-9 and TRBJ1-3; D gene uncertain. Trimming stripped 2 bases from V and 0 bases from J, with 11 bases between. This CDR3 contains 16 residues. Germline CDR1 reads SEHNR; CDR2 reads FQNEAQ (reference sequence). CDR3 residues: CASSLLPLSSGNTIYF. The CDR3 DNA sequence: TGTGCCAGCAGCTTACTCCCTCTTAGCTCTGGAAACACCATATATTTT.

This CDR3 reads CASSRNSNRGQYF. DNA of the CDR3: TGCGCCAGCAGTCGAAATTCCAATCGAGGGCAGTACTTC. The chain links TRBV10-1 to TRBJ2-7; no firm D call. CDR3 length equals 13 residues. Trimming took 5 bases from V and 9 from J, leaving 17 bases between them. Germline CDR1 WNHNN, CDR2 SYGVQD (reference sequence).

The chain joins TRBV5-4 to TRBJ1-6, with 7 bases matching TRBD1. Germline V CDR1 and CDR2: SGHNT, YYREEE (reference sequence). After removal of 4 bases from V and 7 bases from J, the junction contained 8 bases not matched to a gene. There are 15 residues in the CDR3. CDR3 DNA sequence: TGTGCCAGCAGCAGGGCAGGGGGAGAGAATTCACCCCTCCACTTT. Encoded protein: CASSRAGGENSPLHF.

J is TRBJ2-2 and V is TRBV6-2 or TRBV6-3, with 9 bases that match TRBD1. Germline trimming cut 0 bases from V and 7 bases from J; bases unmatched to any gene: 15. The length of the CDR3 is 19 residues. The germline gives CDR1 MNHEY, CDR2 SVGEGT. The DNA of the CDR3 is TGTGCCAGCAGTTACTCCGGGAAAACCGGGACAGGGTTATTCGGGGAGCTGTTTTTT. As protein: CASSYSGKTGTGLFGELFF.